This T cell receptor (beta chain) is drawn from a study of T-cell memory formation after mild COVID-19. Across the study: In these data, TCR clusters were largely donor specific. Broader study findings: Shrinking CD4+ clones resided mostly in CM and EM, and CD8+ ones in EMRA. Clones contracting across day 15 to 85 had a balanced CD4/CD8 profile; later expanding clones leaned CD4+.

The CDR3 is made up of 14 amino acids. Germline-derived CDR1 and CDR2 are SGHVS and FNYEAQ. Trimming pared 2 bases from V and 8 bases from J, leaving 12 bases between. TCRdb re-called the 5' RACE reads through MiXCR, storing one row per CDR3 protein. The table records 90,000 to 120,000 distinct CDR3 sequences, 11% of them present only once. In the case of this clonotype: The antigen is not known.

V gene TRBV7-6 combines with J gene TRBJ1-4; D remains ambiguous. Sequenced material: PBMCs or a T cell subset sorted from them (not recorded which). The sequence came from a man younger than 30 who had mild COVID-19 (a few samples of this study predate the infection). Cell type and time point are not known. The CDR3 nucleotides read TGTGCCAGCAGCTTAACCGTTAGTCTCGAAAAACTGTTTTTT. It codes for CASSLTVSLEKLFF. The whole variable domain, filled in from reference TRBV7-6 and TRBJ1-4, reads GAGVSQSPRYKVTKRGQDVALRCDPISGHVSLYWYRQALGQGPEFLTYFNYEAQQDKSGLPNDRFSAERPEGSISTLTIQRTEQRDSAMYRCASSLTVSLEKLFFGSGTQLSVL.